This TCR beta chain was retrieved from a study of beta chain features in type 1 diabetes. Regarding the study as a whole: For patients, the naive, central memory and Treg TCRB repertoires appeared more alike than for healthy donors. Short templates might get an advantage during PCR, and this would be equal in patients and controls.

On this clone: Its antigen remains unidentified.

J gave up 7 bases and V 3 bases, and 17 bases lay outside the gene matches. CDR3 length equals 18 residues. CDR1 is SGHNT and CDR2 is YYREEE in the germline V gene (reference sequence). Sequencing targeted expressed TCRB transcripts, as all isolated RNA had been reverse transcribed. An average roughly 3.3 million reads came from naive, central memory and regulatory T cell samples. Only in-frame clones appear in the TCRdb table, and some are missing; sequencing was by immunoSEQ multiplex PCR. Here the sample spans 200,000 to 250,000 clones, roughly 9.6% being singletons. This clonotype was sampled from a woman aged 18-29 years in good health. Source material: naive CD4+ T cells from blood. The chain has TRBV5-4 and TRBJ1-1; 11 bases align to TRBD1. The CDR3 is CASSSRTGGLEIGGEAFF. For the CDR3, the DNA is TGTGCCAGCAGCTCCCGGACAGGGGGCTTGGAAATTGGGGGTGAAGCTTTCTTT. The full variable domain, its missing parts supplied by reference TRBV5-4 and TRBJ1-1, is ETGVTQSPTHLIKTRGQQVTLRCSSQSGHNTVSWYQQALGQGPQFIFQYYREEENGRGNFPPRFSGLQFPNYSSELNVNALELDDSALYLCASSSRTGGLEIGGEAFFGQGTRLTVV.